Below, 28 T cell receptor beta chains from the same sample are listed, as sequenced in a study of blood T cell repertoires in COVID-19. Repertoires were generated with immunoSEQ multiplex PCR, while TCRdb's copy carries only in-frame clones and drops some. This table has about 240,000 clones, almost 85% appearing once. The specimen sequenced was peripheral blood. Receptors were obtained from a man aged 50-59 years with acute or convalescent COVID-19.

The rearrangement joins TRBV9 to TRBJ2-2; 11 nucleotides agree with TRBD2. Unmatched junction bases numbered 7, after V lost 3 bases and J lost 0 bases. Germline V gene sequence: CDR1 SGDLS, CDR2 YYNGEE. This CDR3 region has 18 residues. Here the CDR3 reads CASSGRLAGNANTGELFF. CDR3 nucleotide sequence: TGTGCCAGCAGCGGGAGACTAGCGGGGAACGCGAACACCGGGGAGCTGTTTTTT.

The rearrangement uses TRBV5-4 and TRBJ2-4; 7 bases agree with TRBD1. The germline gives CDR1 SGHNT, CDR2 YYREEE (reference sequence). The CDR3 covers 16 residues. Losses at the gene ends were 3 bases for V and 6 bases for J; bases not matched to a gene: 12. CDR3 protein: CASSWDSSTRGNIQYF. As DNA, the CDR3 is TGTGCCAGCAGCTGGGACAGCTCGACGAGGGGAAACATTCAGTACTTC.

The chain couples TRBV19 to TRBJ1-1; no reliable D call. The CDR3 runs to 15 residues. Germline lookup yields CDR1 LNHDA and CDR2 SQIVND (reference sequence). Trimming removed 3 bases at V and 4 bases at J, with 15 bases between. Written as DNA, the CDR3 is TGTGCCAGTAGTATCAGTCTTTGGGCGGGCACTGAAGCTTTCTTT. It translates to CASSISLWAGTEAFF.

This clone was counted a single time. CDR3 nucleotide sequence: TGTGCCAGCAGCGTAGATAGCGGGAGTCGCCACGAGCAGTACTTC. It yields the protein CASSVDSGSRHEQYF. The chain carries TRBV9 and TRBJ2-7, with 9 bases identical to TRBD2. V shed 0 bases, J shed 5 bases, and the junction held 6 bases outside the gene matches. The germline V gene encodes CDR1 SGDLS and CDR2 YYNGEE. CDR3 size: 15 residues.

This sequence joins TRBV6-5 and TRBJ2-1; TRBD2 might be the D (6 bases). From germline, CDR1 is MNHEY and CDR2 SVGAGI. V was pared by 8 bases and J by 0 bases, with 8 bases between. CDR3 size: 13 residues. CDR3 in amino acids: CASGGSSYNEQFF. CDR3 coding DNA: TGTGCCAGCGGGGGGAGCTCCTACAATGAGCAGTTCTTC.

V is TRBV27 and J is TRBJ1-2; 8 bases line up with TRBD1. Germline V CDR1 and CDR2: MNHEY, SMNVEV (reference sequence). The CDR3 spans 14 residues. Trimming removed 4 bases from V and 5 bases from J; junction bases left unmatched: 6. CDR3 in amino acids: CASSSGQGKYGYTF. The CDR3 bases are TGTGCCAGCAGTTCAGGACAGGGAAAATATGGCTACACCTTC.

V is TRBV6-5 and J is TRBJ1-5, with TRBD1 identical over 7 bases. Germline V CDR1 and CDR2: MNHEY, SVGAGI. The CDR3 contains 15 residues. J lost 0 bases, V lost 6 bases, and 5 bases had no gene match. DNA for the CDR3: TGTGCCAGCAGACCTACAGGGGATAGCAATCAGCCCCAGCATTTT. It translates to CASRPTGDSNQPQHF.

The rearrangement links TRBV3-1 (or the pseudogene TRBV3-2) to TRBJ1-1; 7 bases agree with TRBD1. Germline V gene data show CDR1 as LGHDT and CDR2 as YNNKEL (reference sequence). V gave up 4 bases and J gave up 2 bases; unmatched junction bases: 4. CDR3 length: 14 amino acids. CDR3 loop: CASSPNRGNTEAFF. The CDR3 DNA sequence: TGTGCCAGCAGCCCTAACAGGGGAAACACTGAAGCTTTCTTT.

V is TRBV4-2 and J is TRBJ1-3; 7 bases match TRBD1. CDR1 and CDR2 from the germline V gene are LGHNA and YNFKEQ. V lost 4 bases and J lost 4; bases outside the gene matches: 7. This CDR3 is built from 15 residues. The CDR3 DNA is TGTGCCAGCAGCCGAGAGACAGGGCAAGGAAACACCATATATTTT. Amino acids: CASSRETGQGNTIYF.

The J gene is TRBJ1-1, the V gene TRBV6-5, with TRBD1 matching over 7 bases. CDR1 is MNHEY and CDR2 is SVGAGI in the germline V gene. The CDR3 totals 13 residues. Unmatched junction bases numbered 8, after V lost 8 bases and J lost 5 bases. The DNA of the CDR3 is TGTGCCAGCCTGCCCGACAGGGAGACTGAAGCTTTCTTT. Its protein is CASLPDRETEAFF.

The chain couples TRBV5-1 to TRBJ1-4; 9 bases fit TRBD1. J was trimmed by 10 bases and V by 4 bases; bases with no gene match: 8. The germline CDR1 and CDR2 sequences are SGHRS and YFSETQ. CDR3 length: 14 residues. The CDR3 DNA sequence: TGCGCCAGCAGCCAAGGGACAGGGCGGGGAAAACTGTTTTTT. Its protein product is CASSQGTGRGKLFF.

The CDR3 DNA sequence: TGTGCCAGCAGCGAGATGGGACAGAATCAGCCCCAGCATTTT. Protein product: CASSEMGQNQPQHF. The chain carries TRBV6-5 and TRBJ1-5; 7 nucleotides line up with TRBD1. After removal of 6 bases from V and 4 bases from J, the junction contained 6 bases not matched to a gene. Germline-derived CDR1 and CDR2 are MNHEY and SVGAGI. The CDR3 spans 14 residues.

The genes are TRBV6-5 and TRBJ2-5, with 7 positions matching TRBD2. Looked up from germline, CDR1 is MNHEY and CDR2 is SVGAGI. Germline trimming cut 4 bases from V and 4 bases from J; bases unmatched to any gene: 9. The CDR3 is 15 residues long. Written as DNA, the CDR3 is TGTGCCAGCAGTTTACACTCAGCGGGGCCAGAGACCCAGTACTTC. It codes for CASSLHSAGPETQYF.

V usage is TRBV27 and J usage is TRBJ1-2; 7 nucleotides match TRBD1. Trimming removed 10 bases from V and 2 bases from J; junction bases left unmatched: 7. The CDR3 is made up of 13 amino acids. Germline-derived CDR1 and CDR2 are MNHEY and SMNVEV (reference sequence). The CDR3 nucleotides are TGTGCCACCCAGACAGGGAAAAACTATGGCTACACCTTC. It translates to CATQTGKNYGYTF.

This chain uses TRBV27 with TRBJ2-5; D is unclear. Germline loops: CDR1 MNHEY, CDR2 SMNVEV (reference sequence). The CDR3 extends over 13 amino acids. V was cut by 2 bases and J by 5 bases, with 9 bases left in between. The DNA of the CDR3 is TGTGCCAGCAGTTTAGCCATCCGGGAGACCCAGTACTTC. Amino acid sequence: CASSLAIRETQYF.

The V and J genes are TRBV19 and TRBJ1-4; TRBD1 matches at 7 bases. This CDR3 has 14 residues. Trimming took 5 bases from V and 11 from J; bases not matched to a gene: 11. Germline assignment: CDR1 LNHDA and CDR2 SQIVND (reference sequence). CDR3 region: CASSPRTGPGKLFF. The CDR3, as DNA: TGTGCCAGTAGTCCTCGGACAGGTCCTGGGAAACTGTTTTTT. Full variable domain (outside the CDR3, taken from reference TRBV19 and TRBJ1-4): DGGITQSPKYLFRKEGQNVTLSCEQNLNHDAMYWYRQDPGQGLRLIYYSQIVNDFQKGDIAEGYSVSREKKESFPLTVTSAQKNPTAFYLCASSPRTGPGKLFFGSGTQLSVL.

The chain recombines TRBV6-2 or TRBV6-3 with TRBJ2-2; TRBD2 matches at 16 bases. In germline, CDR1 is MNHEY, CDR2 SVGEGT. Unmatched junction bases numbered 8, after V lost 6 bases and J lost 4 bases. CDR3 size: 18 residues. The CDR3 here is CASSKGTSGRAGTGELFF. In DNA form, the CDR3 reads TGTGCCAGCAGCAAGGGGACTAGCGGGAGGGCGGGCACCGGGGAGCTGTTTTTT.

This rearrangement joins TRBV2 to TRBJ1-4, with unresolved D. This CDR3 is 14 amino acids long. Between the trimmed V and J ends, which lost 3 bases and 8 bases, there was a span of 13 bases. CDR1 SNHLY and CDR2 FYNNEI come from the germline V gene. In DNA, the CDR3 is TGTGCCAGCAGTGACAGGCTCGGCGTCGAAAAACTGTTTTTT. Translating gives CASSDRLGVEKLFF.

The rearrangement joins TRBV6-2 or TRBV6-3 to TRBJ2-1; 7 nucleotides line up with TRBD1. The CDR3 consists of 15 residues. The V segment lost 0 bases and the J segment 9 bases; nucleotides outside the gene matches: 8. Germline CDR1 and CDR2: MNHEY and SVGEGT. The CDR3, as DNA: TGTGCCAGCAGTTACTCGAGGGCCTACAGGGGTGAGCAGTTCTTC. Translating it yields CASSYSRAYRGEQFF.

The chain recombines TRBV24-1 with TRBJ2-1; weak D call: TRBD2 (7 bases). Between the trimmed V and J ends, which lost 4 bases and 7 bases, there was a span of 19 bases. This CDR3 contains 16 residues. Per the germline V gene, CDR1 is KGHDR and CDR2 is SFDVKD. Written as DNA, the CDR3 is TGTGCCACCAGTGAAACTACTAGCGAAGGGGGGAATGAGCAGTTCTTC. Translation: CATSETTSEGGNEQFF.

The genes are TRBV4-1 and TRBJ2-7; 7 nucleotides match TRBD2. This CDR3 is built from 17 residues. Trimming removed 0 bases from V and 6 bases from J; junction bases left unmatched: 14. Germline assignment: CDR1 MGHRA and CDR2 YSYEKL. CDR3 amino acids: CASSQDPRGTRGIEQYF. The CDR3 nucleotides read TGCGCCAGCAGCCAAGACCCGCGGGGGACCCGGGGGATCGAGCAGTACTTC.

The chain links TRBV5-1 to TRBJ2-1; tentative D call: TRBD1 (5 bases). V lost 0 bases, J lost 2 bases, and 6 bases lay in between. CDR1 and CDR2 from the germline V gene are SGHRS and YFSETQ. The CDR3 consists of 14 residues. CDR3 residues: CASSLGGAYNEQFF. In DNA, the CDR3 is TGCGCCAGCAGCTTGGGGGGCGCCTACAATGAGCAGTTCTTC.

In its sample, this clone was seen once. This chain uses TRBV11-2 with TRBJ2-2; D is possibly TRBD1 (5 bases). Trimming left V 3 bases short and J 4 bases short, with 12 bases between. This CDR3 spans 15 amino acids. Germline-derived CDR1 and CDR2 are SGHAT and FQNNGV. CDR3 DNA sequence: TGTGCCAGCAGCTTTCAGGGTCTTCCCACCGGGGAGCTGTTTTTT. It encodes CASSFQGLPTGELFF.

The chain recombines TRBV15 with TRBJ1-5; 8 nucleotides line up with TRBD1. The CDR3 length is 15 residues. V lost 2 bases and J lost 7; bases outside the gene matches: 7. CDR1 LNHNV and CDR2 YYDKDF come from the germline V gene (reference sequence). This CDR3 is CATSRNGQGGQPQHF. CDR3 nucleotide sequence: TGTGCCACCAGCAGAAACGGACAGGGCGGGCAGCCCCAGCATTTT.

The rearrangement uses TRBV30 and TRBJ1-2; D is unresolved. The CDR3 covers 16 residues. V was shortened by 0 bases and J by 0 bases, with 14 bases between the two germline ends. Germline CDR1 is GTSNPN and CDR2 is SVGIG (reference sequence). The DNA of the CDR3 is TGTGCCTGGAGTGTACGGGAGAGGGCCCCTAACTATGGCTACACCTTC. Protein: CAWSVRERAPNYGYTF.

The chain has TRBV30 and TRBJ1-4; D not certain. Germline V CDR1 and CDR2: GTSNPN, SVGIG (reference sequence). V lost 3 bases, J lost 5 bases, and 16 bases lay in between. This CDR3 is 15 amino acids long. Here the CDR3 reads CAWSQNRNPNEKLFF. The CDR3 DNA reads as TGTGCCTGGAGCCAAAACAGAAACCCCAATGAAAAACTGTTTTTT.

The chain carries TRBV19 and TRBJ1-6, with 8 positions matching TRBD1. The CDR3 extends over 13 amino acids. Germline V gene sequence: CDR1 LNHDA, CDR2 SQIVND (reference sequence). V was pared by 8 bases and J by 8 bases, with 5 bases of the junction left unmatched. The DNA for the CDR3 is TGTGCCAGTTCCGACAGGGGTGATTCACCCCTCCACTTT. Translation: CASSDRGDSPLHF.

CDR3 DNA: TGTGCCAGCAGTTCTTACGGGGACAGGAATCAGCCCCAGCATTTT. As protein: CASSSYGDRNQPQHF. The chain has TRBV28 and TRBJ1-5; 8 nucleotides align to TRBD1. CDR1 and CDR2 from the germline V gene are MDHEN and SYDVKM. V dropped 4 bases and J dropped 4; count of bases not matched to a gene: 6. The CDR3 runs to 15 residues.